This TCR beta chain was identified during a study of long-term antiretroviral therapy in people with HIV. Assay version v3.0 of immunoSEQ was used, and it was run at survey level. Measured with immunoSEQ multiplex PCR; TCRdb has only the in-frame clones, and not every one. The table lists about 29,000 clones, around 96% of them singletons. Treated in the United States were all of the participants with HIV. This receptor was identified in a man in his thirties or forties with HIV. The source was unsorted PBMCs, collected 5.3 years after starting antiretroviral therapy.

The CDR3 DNA reads TGTGCCAGCAGTTTAACGGGACTACAAGAGACCCAGTACTTC. Translation gives CASSLTGLQETQYF. The rearrangement links TRBV6-5 to TRBJ2-5, with 7 bases that match TRBD2. Germline trimming cut 4 bases from V and 2 bases from J; bases unmatched to any gene: 4. The CDR3 is 14 residues long. The germline gives CDR1 MNHEY, CDR2 SVGAGI.